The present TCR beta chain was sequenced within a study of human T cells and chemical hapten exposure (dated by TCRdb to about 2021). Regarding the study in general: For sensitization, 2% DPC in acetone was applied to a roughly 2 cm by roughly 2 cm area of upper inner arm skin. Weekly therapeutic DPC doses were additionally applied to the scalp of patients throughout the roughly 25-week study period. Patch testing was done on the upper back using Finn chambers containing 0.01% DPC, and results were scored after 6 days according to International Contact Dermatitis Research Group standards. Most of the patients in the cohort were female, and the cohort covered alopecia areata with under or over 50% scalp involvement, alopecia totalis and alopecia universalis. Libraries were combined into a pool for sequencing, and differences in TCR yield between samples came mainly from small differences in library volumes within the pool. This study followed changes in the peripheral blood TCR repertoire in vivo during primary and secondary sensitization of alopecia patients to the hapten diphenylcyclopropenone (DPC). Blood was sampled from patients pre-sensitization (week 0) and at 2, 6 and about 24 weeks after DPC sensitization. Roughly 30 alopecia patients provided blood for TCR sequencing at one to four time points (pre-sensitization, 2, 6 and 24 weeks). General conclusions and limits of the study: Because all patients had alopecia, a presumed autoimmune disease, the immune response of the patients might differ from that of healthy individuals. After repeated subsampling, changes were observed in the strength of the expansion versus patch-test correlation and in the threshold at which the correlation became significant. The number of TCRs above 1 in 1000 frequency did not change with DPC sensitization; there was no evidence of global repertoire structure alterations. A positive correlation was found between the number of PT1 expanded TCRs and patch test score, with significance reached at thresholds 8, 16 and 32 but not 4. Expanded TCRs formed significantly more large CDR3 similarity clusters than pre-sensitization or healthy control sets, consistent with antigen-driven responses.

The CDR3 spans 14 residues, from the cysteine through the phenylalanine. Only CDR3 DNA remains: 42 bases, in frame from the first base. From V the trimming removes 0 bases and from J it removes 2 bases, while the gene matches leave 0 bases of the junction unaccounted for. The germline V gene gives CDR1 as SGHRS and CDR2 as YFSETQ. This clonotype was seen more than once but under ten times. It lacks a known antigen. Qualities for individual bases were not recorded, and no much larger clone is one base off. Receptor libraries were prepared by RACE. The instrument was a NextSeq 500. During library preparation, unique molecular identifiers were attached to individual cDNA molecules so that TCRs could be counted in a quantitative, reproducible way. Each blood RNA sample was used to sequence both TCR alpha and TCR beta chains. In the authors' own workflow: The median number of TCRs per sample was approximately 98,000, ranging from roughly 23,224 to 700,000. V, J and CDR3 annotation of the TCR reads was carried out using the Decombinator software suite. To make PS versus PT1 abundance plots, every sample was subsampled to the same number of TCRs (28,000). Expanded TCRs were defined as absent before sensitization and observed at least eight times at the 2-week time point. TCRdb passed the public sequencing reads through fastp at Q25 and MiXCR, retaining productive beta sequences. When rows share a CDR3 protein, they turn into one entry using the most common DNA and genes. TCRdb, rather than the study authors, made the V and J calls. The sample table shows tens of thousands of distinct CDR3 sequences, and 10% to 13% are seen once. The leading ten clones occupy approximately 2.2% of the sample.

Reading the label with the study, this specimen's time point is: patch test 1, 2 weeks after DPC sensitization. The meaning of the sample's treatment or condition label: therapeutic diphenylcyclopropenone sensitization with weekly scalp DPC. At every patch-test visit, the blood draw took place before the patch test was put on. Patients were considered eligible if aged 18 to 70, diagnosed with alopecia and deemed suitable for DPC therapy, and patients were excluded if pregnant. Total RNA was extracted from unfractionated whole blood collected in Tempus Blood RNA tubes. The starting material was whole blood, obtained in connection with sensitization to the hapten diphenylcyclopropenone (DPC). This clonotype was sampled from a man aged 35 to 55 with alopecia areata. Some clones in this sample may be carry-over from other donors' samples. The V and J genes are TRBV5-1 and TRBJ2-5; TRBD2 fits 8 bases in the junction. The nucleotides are TGCGCCAGCAGCTTGGGACTAGCGCAAGAGACCCAGTACTTC. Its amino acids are CASSLGLAQETQYF.